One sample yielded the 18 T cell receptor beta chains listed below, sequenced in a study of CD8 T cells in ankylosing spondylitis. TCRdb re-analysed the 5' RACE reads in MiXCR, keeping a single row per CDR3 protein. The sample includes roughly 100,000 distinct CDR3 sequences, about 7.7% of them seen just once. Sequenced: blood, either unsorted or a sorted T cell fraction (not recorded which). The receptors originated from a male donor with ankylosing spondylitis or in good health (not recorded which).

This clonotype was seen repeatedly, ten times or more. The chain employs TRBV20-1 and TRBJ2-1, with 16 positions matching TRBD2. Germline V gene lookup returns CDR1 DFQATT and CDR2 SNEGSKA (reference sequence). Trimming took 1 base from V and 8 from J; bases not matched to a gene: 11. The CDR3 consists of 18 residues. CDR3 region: CSARVPTGTSGRGDEQFF. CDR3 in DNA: TGCAGTGCTAGAGTCCCAACCGGGACTAGCGGGAGGGGAGATGAGCAGTTCTTC.

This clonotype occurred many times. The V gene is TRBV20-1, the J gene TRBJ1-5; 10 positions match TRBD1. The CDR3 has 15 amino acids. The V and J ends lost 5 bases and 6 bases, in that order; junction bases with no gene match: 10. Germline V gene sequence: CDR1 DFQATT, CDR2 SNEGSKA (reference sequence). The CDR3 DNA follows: TGCAGTGCTCTTACCGGGACAGGGGCGGGTCAGCCCCAGCATTTT. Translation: CSALTGTGAGQPQHF.

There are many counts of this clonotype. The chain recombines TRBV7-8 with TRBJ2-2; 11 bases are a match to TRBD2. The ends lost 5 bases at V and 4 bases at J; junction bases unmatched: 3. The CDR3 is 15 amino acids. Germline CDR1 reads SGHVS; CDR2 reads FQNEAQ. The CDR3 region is CASSLSGRATGELFF. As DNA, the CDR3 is TGTGCCAGCAGCCTTAGCGGGAGGGCCACCGGGGAGCTGTTTTTT.

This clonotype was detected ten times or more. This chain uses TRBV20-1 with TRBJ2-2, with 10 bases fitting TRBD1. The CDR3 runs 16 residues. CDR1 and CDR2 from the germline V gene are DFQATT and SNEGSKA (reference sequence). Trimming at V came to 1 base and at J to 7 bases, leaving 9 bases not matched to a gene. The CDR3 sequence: CSARAAGGQGHGELFF. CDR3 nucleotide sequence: TGCAGTGCTAGAGCCGCGGGGGGACAGGGGCACGGGGAGCTGTTTTTT.

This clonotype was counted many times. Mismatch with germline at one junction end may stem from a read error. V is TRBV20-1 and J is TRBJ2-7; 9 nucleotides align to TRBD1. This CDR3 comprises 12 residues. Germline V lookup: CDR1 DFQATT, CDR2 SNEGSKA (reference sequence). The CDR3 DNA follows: TGCAGTGCCCGAGGAGGGACAGGGCAAAGCCACTTC. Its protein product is CSARGGTGQSHF.

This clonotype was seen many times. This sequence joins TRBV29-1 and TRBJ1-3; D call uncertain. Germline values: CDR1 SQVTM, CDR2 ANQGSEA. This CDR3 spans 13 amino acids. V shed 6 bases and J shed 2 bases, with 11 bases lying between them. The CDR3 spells CSVEWAAGNTIYF. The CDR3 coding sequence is TGCAGCGTGGAGTGGGCAGCTGGAAACACCATATATTTT.

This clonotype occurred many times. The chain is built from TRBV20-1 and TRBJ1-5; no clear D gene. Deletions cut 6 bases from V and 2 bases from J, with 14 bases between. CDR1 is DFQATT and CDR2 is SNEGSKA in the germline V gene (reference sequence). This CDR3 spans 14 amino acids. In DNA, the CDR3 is TGCAGTGCCCTATCGACACGGGGCAATCAGCCCCAGCATTTT. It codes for CSALSTRGNQPQHF.

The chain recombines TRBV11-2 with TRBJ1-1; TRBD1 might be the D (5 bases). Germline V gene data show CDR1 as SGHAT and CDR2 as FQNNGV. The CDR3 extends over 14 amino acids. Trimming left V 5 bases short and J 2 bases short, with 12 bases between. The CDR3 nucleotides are TGTGCCAGCAGCCTCCGTGGGGCAAACACTGAAGCTTTCTTT. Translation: CASSLRGANTEAFF.

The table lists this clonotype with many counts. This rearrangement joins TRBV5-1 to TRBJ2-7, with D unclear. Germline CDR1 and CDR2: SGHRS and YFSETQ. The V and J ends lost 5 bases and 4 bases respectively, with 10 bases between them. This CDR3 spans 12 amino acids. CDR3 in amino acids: CASRTEAYEQYF. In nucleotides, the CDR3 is TGCGCCAGCAGAACTGAAGCGTACGAGCAGTACTTC. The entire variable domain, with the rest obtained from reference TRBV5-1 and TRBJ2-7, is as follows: KAGVTQTPRYLIKTRGQQVTLSCSPISGHRSVSWYQQTPGQGLQFLFEYFSETQRNKGNFPGRFSGRQFSNSRSEMNVSTLELGDSALYLCASRTEAYEQYFGPGTRLTVT.

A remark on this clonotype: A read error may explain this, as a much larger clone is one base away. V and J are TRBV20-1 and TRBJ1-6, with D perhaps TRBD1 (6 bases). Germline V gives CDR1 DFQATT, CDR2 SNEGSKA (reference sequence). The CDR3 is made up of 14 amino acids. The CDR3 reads CSARGGRGNSLLHF. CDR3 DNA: TGCAGTGCCAGAGGGGGACGGGGGAATTCACTCCTCCACTTT.

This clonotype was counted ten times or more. The CDR3 nucleotides read TGCAGCGCCGGGGACCTAGCGGGAGGTTACAATGAGCAGTTCTTC. It encodes CSAGDLAGGYNEQFF. This sequence joins TRBV29-1 and TRBJ2-1, with TRBD2 identical over 11 bases. This CDR3 comprises 15 residues. Germline trimming cut 7 bases from V and 4 bases from J; bases unmatched to any gene: 9. From germline, CDR1 is SQVTM and CDR2 ANQGSEA.

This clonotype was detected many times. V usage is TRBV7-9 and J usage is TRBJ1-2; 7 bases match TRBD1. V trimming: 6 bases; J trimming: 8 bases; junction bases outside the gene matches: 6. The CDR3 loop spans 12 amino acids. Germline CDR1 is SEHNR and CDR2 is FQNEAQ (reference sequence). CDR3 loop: CASRDDRDGYTF. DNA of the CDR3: TGTGCCAGCAGAGATGACAGGGACGGCTACACCTTC.

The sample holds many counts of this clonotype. The CDR3 nucleotides are TGTGCCAGCAGATGGGACAGGACGAACACCGGGGAGCTGTTTTTT. Amino acids: CASRWDRTNTGELFF. The chain carries TRBV11-2 and TRBJ2-2, with TRBD1 matching 8 bases. The trim removed 6 bases at V and 0 bases at J, leaving 3 bases unmatched. Germline-derived CDR1 and CDR2 are SGHAT and FQNNGV. The CDR3 runs to 15 residues.

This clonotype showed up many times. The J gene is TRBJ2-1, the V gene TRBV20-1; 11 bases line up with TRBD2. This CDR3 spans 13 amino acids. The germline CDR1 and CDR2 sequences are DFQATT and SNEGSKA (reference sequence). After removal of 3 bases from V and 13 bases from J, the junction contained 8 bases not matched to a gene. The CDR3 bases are TGCAGTGCTAGTACGGCTAGCGGGGGGCCTCAGTTCTTC. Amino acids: CSASTASGGPQFF.

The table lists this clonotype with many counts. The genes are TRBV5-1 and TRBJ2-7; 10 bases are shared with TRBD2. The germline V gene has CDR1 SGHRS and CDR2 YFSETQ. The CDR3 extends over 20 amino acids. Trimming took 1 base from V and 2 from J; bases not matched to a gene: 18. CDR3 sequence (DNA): TGCGCCAGCAGCTTGAGTGCTAGTATAAGAGCGGGAGGGAGGCCCTACGAGCAGTACTTC. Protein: CASSLSASIRAGGRPYEQYF.

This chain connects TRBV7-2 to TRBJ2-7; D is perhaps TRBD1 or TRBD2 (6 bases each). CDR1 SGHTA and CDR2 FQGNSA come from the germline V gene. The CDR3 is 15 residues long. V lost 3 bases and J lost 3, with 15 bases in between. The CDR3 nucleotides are TGTGCCAGCAGCTTGATGGGGGGCGCCTACTACGAGCAGTACTTC. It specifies CASSLMGGAYYEQYF.

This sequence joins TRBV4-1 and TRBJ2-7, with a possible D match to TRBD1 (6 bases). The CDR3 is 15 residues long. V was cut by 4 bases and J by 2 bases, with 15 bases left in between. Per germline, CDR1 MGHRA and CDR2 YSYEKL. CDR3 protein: CASSPLQTGPYEQYF. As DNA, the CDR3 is TGCGCCAGCAGCCCGCTACAAACAGGGCCCTACGAGCAGTACTTC.

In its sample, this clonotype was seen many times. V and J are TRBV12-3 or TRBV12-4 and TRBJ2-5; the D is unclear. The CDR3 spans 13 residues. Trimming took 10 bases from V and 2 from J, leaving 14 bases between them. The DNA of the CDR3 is TGTGCCACCCGCGGTGATTTGCAAGAGACCCAGTACTTC. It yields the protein CATRGDLQETQYF.